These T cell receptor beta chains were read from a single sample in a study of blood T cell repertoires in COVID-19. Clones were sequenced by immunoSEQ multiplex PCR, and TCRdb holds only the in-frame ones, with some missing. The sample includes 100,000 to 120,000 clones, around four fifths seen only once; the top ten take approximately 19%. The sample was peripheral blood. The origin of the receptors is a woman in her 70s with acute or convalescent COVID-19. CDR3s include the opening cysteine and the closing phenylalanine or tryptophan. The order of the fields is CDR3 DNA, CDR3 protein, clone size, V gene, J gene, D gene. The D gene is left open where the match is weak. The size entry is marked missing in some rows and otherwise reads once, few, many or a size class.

cdr3_nt: TGCGCCAGCAGCGACCGACAGGGAGAGGACTATGGCTACACCTTC; cdr3_aa: CASSDRQGEDYGYTF; clone_size: -; v_call: TRBV5-1; j_call: TRBJ1-2; d_call: TRBD1
cdr3_nt: TGCGCCAGCAGGAACCAGGAAGGCTATGGCTACACCTTC; cdr3_aa: CASRNQEGYGYTF; clone_size: -; v_call: TRBV5-1; j_call: TRBJ1-2; d_call: -
cdr3_nt: TGTGCCACCAGAGGGGACAGGGGGACCTACAATGAGCAGTTCTTC; cdr3_aa: CATRGDRGTYNEQFF; clone_size: -; v_call: TRBV15; j_call: TRBJ2-1; d_call: TRBD1
cdr3_nt: TGTGCCAGCAGTTTTCAGACCTCAGGGGTAGATACGCAGTATTTT; cdr3_aa: CASSFQTSGVDTQYF; clone_size: -; v_call: TRBV28; j_call: TRBJ2-3; d_call: -
cdr3_nt: TGTGCCAGCAGTGAATTCTCTGCGGGACTAGCGGGGGCGCCGGGCTTAGGGGCCCAGTACTTC; cdr3_aa: CASSEFSAGLAGAPGLGAQYF; clone_size: medium-sized; v_call: TRBV6-1; j_call: TRBJ2-5; d_call: TRBD2
cdr3_nt: TGTGCCAGTGAGACGGGAGCGTCCCCCCTCTTT; cdr3_aa: CASETGASPLF; clone_size: once; v_call: TRBV19; j_call: TRBJ1-1; d_call: -
cdr3_nt: TGTGCCAGCAGCCGACTGACAGGGGGCTACGAGCAGTACTTC; cdr3_aa: CASSRLTGGYEQYF; clone_size: -; v_call: TRBV5-8; j_call: TRBJ2-7; d_call: TRBD1
cdr3_nt: TGTGCCAGCAGCTGGAGGGCGCACGGCTACACCTTC; cdr3_aa: CASSWRAHGYTF; clone_size: few; v_call: TRBV7-9; j_call: TRBJ1-2; d_call: -
cdr3_nt: TGTGCCAGCAGCCCGGGGGGCCGCCGGGGTCTGAATAATTCACCCCTCCACTTT; cdr3_aa: CASSPGGRRGLNNSPLHF; clone_size: once; v_call: TRBV5-4; j_call: TRBJ1-6; d_call: -
cdr3_nt: TGTGCCAGCAGCCGGACAGGGGGGAATTCACCCCTCCACTTT; cdr3_aa: CASSRTGGNSPLHF; clone_size: -; v_call: TRBV14; j_call: TRBJ1-6; d_call: TRBD1
cdr3_nt: TGTGCCAGCAGCCAAGGTCTCGCAGATACGCAGTATTTT; cdr3_aa: CASSQGLADTQYF; clone_size: -; v_call: TRBV14; j_call: TRBJ2-3; d_call: -
cdr3_nt: TGTGCCAGCAGTCCTGACCGAGGGGGCGTCACTGGGGCCAACGTCCTGACTTTC; cdr3_aa: CASSPDRGGVTGANVLTF; clone_size: few; v_call: TRBV27; j_call: TRBJ2-6; d_call: TRBD1
cdr3_nt: TGCGCCAGCAGCTTGGCGGCAGGGGTCTCCTACAATGAGCAGTTCTTC; cdr3_aa: CASSLAAGVSYNEQFF; clone_size: -; v_call: TRBV5-1; j_call: TRBJ2-1; d_call: -
cdr3_nt: TGCGCCAGCAGTGGGGCAGGGGGATACGAGCAGTACTTC; cdr3_aa: CASSGAGGYEQYF; clone_size: -; v_call: TRBV10-2; j_call: TRBJ2-7; d_call: TRBD1
cdr3_nt: TGTGCCAGCAGTCGCTCCTCAGGAAAGGGGCAGGTCTATGGCTACACCTTC; cdr3_aa: CASSRSSGKGQVYGYTF; clone_size: -; v_call: TRBV6-6; j_call: TRBJ1-2; d_call: -
cdr3_nt: TGTGCCAGCAGCTTTAACAATCAGCCCCAGCATTTT; cdr3_aa: CASSFNNQPQHF; clone_size: few; v_call: TRBV7-6; j_call: TRBJ1-5; d_call: -
cdr3_nt: TGCGCCAGCAGCCAAGAATACCCCCGACTAGCGGGGGGCGGGGAGACCCAGTACTTC; cdr3_aa: CASSQEYPRLAGGGETQYF; clone_size: -; v_call: TRBV4-3; j_call: TRBJ2-5; d_call: TRBD2
cdr3_nt: TGTGCCAGCAGCTCGACATTGAACACTGAAGCTTTCTTT; cdr3_aa: CASSSTLNTEAFF; clone_size: once; v_call: TRBV7-8; j_call: TRBJ1-1; d_call: -
cdr3_nt: TGTGCCAGCAGCCCGGGACAGGGCGCCGGGGGGGGTGGCTACACCTTC; cdr3_aa: CASSPGQGAGGGGYTF; clone_size: -; v_call: TRBV7-9; j_call: TRBJ1-2; d_call: TRBD1
cdr3_nt: TGTGCCAGCAGCCTCTCAGGGTCTCCTGAAGCTTTCTTT; cdr3_aa: CASSLSGSPEAFF; clone_size: -; v_call: TRBV5-5; j_call: TRBJ1-1; d_call: -